This paragraph covers one T cell receptor (beta chain) sequence. Its antigen remains unidentified. This sample is drawn from a study of OX40 agonist ivuxolimab in advanced cancers. Study overall: Every 2 weeks, patients got intravenous ivuxolimab at one of six dose levels (0.01-10 mg/kg). Regarding the study as a whole: Researchers did not determine the expanded peripheral T cells' antigen specificity. Fewer expanded clones were found on average in CD4+ than in CD8+ T cells. Certain nonresponding patients likewise had low normalized T-cell clonal expansion.

V shed 1 base and J shed 4 bases, with 4 bases lying between them. Germline CDR1 is MGHDK and CDR2 is SYGVNS. The CDR3 spans 13 residues. Clones were read by immunoSEQ multiplex PCR, and TCRdb kept only the in-frame ones, dropping some. Of about 89,000 clones listed, roughly 88% are singletons. This sequence was found in an adult with an advanced solid tumor such as melanoma, head and neck, liver or kidney cancer. The J gene is TRBJ2-2, the V gene TRBV25-1; D remains unclear. The sequenced sample was CD4+ or CD8+ T cells sorted from blood, obtained in a trial of the OX40 agonist ivuxolimab. This CDR3 reads CASSEWVTGELFF. DNA of the CDR3: TGTGCCAGCAGTGAATGGGTCACCGGGGAGCTGTTTTTT. Full variable domain (outside the CDR3, taken from reference TRBV25-1 and TRBJ2-2): EADIYQTPRYLVIGTGKKITLECSQTMGHDKMYWYQQDPGMELHLIHYSYGVNSTEKGDLSSESTVSRIRTEHFPLTLESARPSHTSQYLCASSEWVTGELFFGEGSRLTVL.